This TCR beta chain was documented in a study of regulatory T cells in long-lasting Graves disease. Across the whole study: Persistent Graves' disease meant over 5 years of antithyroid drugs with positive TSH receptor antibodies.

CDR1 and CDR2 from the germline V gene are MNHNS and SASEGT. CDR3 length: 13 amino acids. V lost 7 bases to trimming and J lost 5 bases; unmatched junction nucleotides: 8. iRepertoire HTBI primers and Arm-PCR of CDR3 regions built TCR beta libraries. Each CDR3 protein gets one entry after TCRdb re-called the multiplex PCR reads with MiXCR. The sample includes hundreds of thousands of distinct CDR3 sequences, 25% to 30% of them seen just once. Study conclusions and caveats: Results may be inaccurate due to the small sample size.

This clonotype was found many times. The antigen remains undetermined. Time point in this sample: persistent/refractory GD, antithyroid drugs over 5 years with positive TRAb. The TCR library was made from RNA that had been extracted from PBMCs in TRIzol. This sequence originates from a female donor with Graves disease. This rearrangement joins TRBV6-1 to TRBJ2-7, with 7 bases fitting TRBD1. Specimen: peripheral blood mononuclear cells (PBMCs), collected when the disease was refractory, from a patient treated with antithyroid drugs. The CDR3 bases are TGTGCCAGCACCGACAGGGATTCTGACGAGCAGTACTTC. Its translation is CASTDRDSDEQYF.